The 14 T cell receptor beta chains listed next were all sequenced from one sample in a study of blood T cell repertoires in COVID-19. Profiled with immunoSEQ multiplex PCR; TCRdb holds only in-frame clones, not every one. The data show some 320,000 clones, with under 90% seen just once and 4% to 6% held by the top ten. The material sequenced was PBMCs or T cells enriched from blood (not recorded which). These receptors were taken from a man in his sixties who had recovered from COVID-19.

This chain uses TRBV28 with TRBJ2-7; 9 nucleotides line up with TRBD2. CDR3 length: 15 amino acids. CDR1 and CDR2 from the germline V gene are MDHEN and SYDVKM. J was trimmed by 7 bases and V by 3 bases; bases with no gene match: 10. The CDR3 sequence: CASSLAGGPNLEQYF. CDR3 bases: TGTGCCAGCAGTTTGGCGGGAGGGCCGAATTTGGAGCAGTACTTC.

This chain uses TRBV6-6 with TRBJ2-7, with TRBD1 matching 10 bases. Germline V gene data show CDR1 as MNHNY and CDR2 as SVGAGI (reference sequence). V shed 6 bases, J shed 3 bases, and the junction held 5 bases outside the gene matches. CDR3 length: 14 residues. The CDR3 DNA sequence: TGTGCCAGCAGCCCTCGGACAGGGGGCTACGAGCAGTACTTC. Encoded protein: CASSPRTGGYEQYF.

This rearrangement joins TRBV6-5 to TRBJ2-3; no clear D gene. Trimming pared 6 bases from V and 0 bases from J, leaving 10 bases between. The germline V gene has CDR1 MNHEY and CDR2 SVGAGI. The CDR3 length is 14 residues. Here the CDR3 DNA reads TGTGCCAGCAGGAGATATCCTAGCACAGATACGCAGTATTTT. Its protein product is CASRRYPSTDTQYF.

Comments on this clone: The identical CDR3 is also encoded by other nucleotide sequences in the sample. The chain links TRBV5-1 to TRBJ1-1; TRBD1 matches 10 bases. Germline V CDR1 and CDR2: SGHRS, YFSETQ. The CDR3 covers 14 residues. The J segment lost 3 bases and the V segment lost 3 bases, leaving 2 bases of the junction unmatched. The DNA for the CDR3 is TGCGCCAGCAGCTCGGGGACAGGGGACACTGAAGCTTTCTTT. Translation: CASSSGTGDTEAFF.

The gene calls are TRBV29-1 and TRBJ2-2; tentative D call: TRBD1 (5 bases). Trimming took 5 bases from V and 0 from J, leaving 13 bases between them. Germline-derived CDR1 and CDR2 are SQVTM and ANQGSEA. The CDR3 consists of 15 residues. In DNA, the CDR3 is TGCAGCGTTTCCAGGGTCTCGACGAACACCGGGGAGCTGTTTTTT. Translated: CSVSRVSTNTGELFF.

This clone was seen once. V is TRBV7-2 and J is TRBJ1-2; 9 nucleotides agree with TRBD1. From germline, CDR1 is SGHTA and CDR2 FQGNSA. The CDR3 totals 16 residues. The J segment lost 2 bases and the V segment lost 3 bases, leaving 7 bases of the junction unmatched. The CDR3 sequence is CASSFEPGQGNYGYTF. CDR3 coding DNA: TGTGCCAGCAGCTTTGAACCGGGACAGGGCAACTATGGCTACACCTTC.

This clone has a handful of counts. The chain joins TRBV6-2 or TRBV6-3 to TRBJ2-1; D gene ambiguous. The CDR3 is made up of 18 amino acids. With 2 bases removed from V and 7 bases from J, the gap between germline ends came to 24 bases. Germline V gene sequence: CDR1 MNHEY, CDR2 SVGEGT. The CDR3 loop is CASSYTVRHMTTRNEQFF. DNA for the CDR3: TGTGCCAGCAGTTACACAGTAAGACACATGACAACTCGGAATGAGCAGTTCTTC.

This rearrangement joins TRBV19 to TRBJ2-3; TRBD1 agrees at 7 bases. Per germline, CDR1 LNHDA and CDR2 SQIVND (reference sequence). V shed 11 bases, J shed 1 base, and the junction held 12 bases outside the gene matches. The CDR3 runs to 15 residues. The CDR3 coding sequence is TGTGCCCTCAGGCGTGGGCAGGGGGGCACAGATACGCAGTATTTT. It translates to CALRRGQGGTDTQYF.

CDR3 residues: CASSQDISRGTGELFF. CDR3 nucleotides: TGCGCCAGCAGCCAAGATATATCCCGGGGGACCGGGGAGCTGTTTTTT. The V and J genes are TRBV4-1 and TRBJ2-2, with D tentatively TRBD2 (6 bases). Germline V CDR1 and CDR2: MGHRA, YSYEKL. The V end lost 0 bases, the J end lost 5 bases, and 13 bases lay between the germline ends. This CDR3 has 16 amino acids.

The CDR3 sequence is CASTGQDSYEQYF. The DNA for the CDR3 is TGTGCCAGCACCGGACAGGACTCCTACGAGCAGTACTTC. V is TRBV18 and J is TRBJ2-7, with 7 bases lining up with TRBD1. Germline trimming cut 8 bases from V and 0 bases from J; bases unmatched to any gene: 4. This CDR3 region has 13 residues. The germline V gene has CDR1 KGHSH and CDR2 LQKENI.

The chain combines TRBV2 with TRBJ1-1, with a possible D match to TRBD1 (6 bases). Trimming shortened V by 5 bases and J by 4 bases, and 17 bases separated the two germline ends. The germline CDR1 and CDR2 sequences are SNHLY and FYNNEI. This CDR3 comprises 15 residues. CDR3 in amino acids: CASSLSGASGTEAFF. The CDR3 DNA reads as TGTGCCAGCAGTCTTTCAGGGGCATCGGGCACTGAAGCTTTCTTT.

The chain couples TRBV28 to TRBJ2-7; D may be TRBD2 (5 bases). Germline V gives CDR1 MDHEN, CDR2 SYDVKM. CDR3 length equals 15 residues. V lost 4 bases and J 0 bases, leaving 13 bases between the germline ends. The CDR3 sequence: CASSSGRRSSYEQYF. CDR3 nucleotides: TGTGCCAGCAGTTCCGGACGGAGGAGCTCCTACGAGCAGTACTTC.

V gene TRBV24-1 combines with J gene TRBJ2-5, with no clear D. The CDR3 has 15 residues. Germline V gene sequence: CDR1 KGHDR, CDR2 SFDVKD. V was trimmed by 2 bases and J by 2 bases, leaving 11 bases between them. The CDR3 is CATSDSRLVQETQYF. Here the CDR3 DNA reads TGTGCCACCAGTGATTCCCGACTCGTACAAGAGACCCAGTACTTC.

V and J are TRBV10-1 and TRBJ2-1; D is possibly TRBD2 (6 bases). From germline, CDR1 is WNHNN and CDR2 SYGVQD (reference sequence). The V end lost 3 bases, the J end lost 5 bases, and 20 bases lay between the germline ends. This CDR3 is 17 amino acids long. The DNA of the CDR3 is TGCGCCAGCAGTGAATTCATTACCCGGGAGTTTAACAATGAGCAGTTCTTC. It codes for CASSEFITREFNNEQFF.